This T cell receptor (beta chain) was sequenced during a study of identical twins. The CDR3 runs 13 residues. The ends were cut back, 2 bases at V and 6 bases at J, with 11 bases in the middle. Germline V gene sequence: CDR1 LGHDT, CDR2 YNNKEL (reference sequence). The sample holds one count of this clonotype. Its target is unknown. MiXCR, run by TCRdb on the 5' RACE reads, gives a single entry per CDR3 protein. The profile covers around 480,000 distinct CDR3 sequences, with 14% appearing a single time and about 0.54% taken by the ten largest. Study observations and caveats: Researchers reported weaker excess twin sharing in beta out-of-frame sequences.

The sample also formed part of further work on yellow fever vaccine responses in identical twins. From that second work: It has been reported that, in twins, the vaccine T cell response seemed partly convergent and partly personalized.

The V gene is TRBV3-1, the J gene TRBJ2-7; D is uncertain. Sequenced input: CD4+ T cells sorted from blood. The TCR was taken from a woman aged 18-29 years in good health. CDR3: CASSQTRFGEQYF. As DNA, the CDR3 is TGTGCCAGCAGCCAAACGAGGTTTGGCGAGCAGTACTTC.